Below are 18 T cell receptor beta chains sequenced from a single sample in a study of radiation and T cells in renal cell carcinoma. Noted time point: baseline pretreatment blood. The sample's treatment: 15 Gy SBRT to primary tumor, nephrectomy 4 weeks later. The table came from immunoSEQ multiplex PCR; TCRdb's copy has only in-frame clones and leaves some out. Of 150,000 or so clones detected, about 87% appear once; the ten largest clones hold around 4%. Specimen: blood, collected from a patient whose treatment included radiotherapy and nephrectomy. The receptors stem from a woman between 65 and 79 years old with renal cell carcinoma.

This chain connects TRBV6-1 to TRBJ1-3, with D unclear. Looked up from germline, CDR1 is MNHNS and CDR2 is SASEGT. This CDR3 spans 15 amino acids. Between the trimmed V and J ends, which lost 2 bases and 7 bases, there was a span of 15 bases. CDR3: CASSETASLWNTIYF. DNA for the CDR3: TGTGCCAGCAGTGAAACGGCCTCCCTGTGGAACACCATATATTTT.

The chain links TRBV28 to TRBJ2-1; 9 nucleotides align to TRBD2. In germline, CDR1 is MDHEN, CDR2 SYDVKM. Unmatched junction bases numbered 10, after V lost 6 bases and J lost 4 bases. CDR3 size: 16 residues. CDR3: CASSHLAGQFYNEQFF. Here the CDR3 DNA reads TGTGCCAGCAGCCACCTAGCGGGGCAATTTTACAATGAGCAGTTCTTC.

This chain joins TRBV19 and TRBJ2-2, with D maybe TRBD2 (6 bases). The CDR3 consists of 15 residues. Germline-derived CDR1 and CDR2 are LNHDA and SQIVND (reference sequence). The V end lost 1 base, the J end lost 4 bases, and 10 bases lay between the germline ends. DNA for the CDR3: TGTGCCAGTAGTATAGGCGGGGTGGGCACCGGGGAGCTGTTTTTT. This sequence encodes CASSIGGVGTGELFF.

This chain uses TRBV5-1 with TRBJ2-1; 11 positions agree with TRBD2. The junction had 5 bases not matched to a gene; V was cut back by 3 bases and J by 3 bases. The CDR3 length is 16 residues. CDR1 is SGHRS, CDR2 YFSETQ, per germline. The CDR3 protein is CASSYLLAGDYNEQFF. The CDR3 nucleotides read TGCGCCAGCAGCTACCTACTAGCGGGGGACTACAATGAGCAGTTCTTC.

This rearrangement joins TRBV5-1 to TRBJ1-4; D ambiguous. The CDR3 runs 13 residues. V was shortened by 8 bases and J by 7 bases, with 15 bases between the two germline ends. The germline V gene encodes CDR1 SGHRS and CDR2 YFSETQ. The CDR3 region is CARTPATGEKLFF. CDR3 coding DNA: TGCGCCAGGACACCCGCAACTGGTGAAAAACTGTTTTTT.

This clone was seen only once. DNA for the CDR3: TGTGCCTGGAGTGTACCTTGGACAGGGTATAGCAATCAGCCCCAGCATTTT. This codes for CAWSVPWTGYSNQPQHF. This chain joins TRBV30 and TRBJ1-5; 8 nucleotides line up with TRBD1. V dropped 0 bases and J dropped 0; count of bases not matched to a gene: 7. The CDR3 contains 17 residues. Germline V gene sequence: CDR1 GTSNPN, CDR2 SVGIG (reference sequence).

The V call is TRBV4-3, the J call TRBJ2-3, with 7 bases that match TRBD2. CDR3 length equals 15 residues. The germline V gene has CDR1 LGHNA and CDR2 YSLEER. Trimming removed 1 base from V and 5 bases from J; junction bases left unmatched: 6. CDR3 nucleotide sequence: TGCGCCAGCAGCCAAGCATCAACTAGCGTAGATACGCAGTATTTT. It yields the protein CASSQASTSVDTQYF.

This rearrangement joins TRBV29-1 to TRBJ1-5; no clear D. From germline, CDR1 is SQVTM and CDR2 ANQGSEA. The V gene lost 5 bases and the J gene lost 9 bases, with 8 bases spanning the gap. The CDR3 runs to 10 residues. CDR3 nucleotides: TGCAGCGTTCCCGCTGGGCCCCAGCATTTT. Encoded protein: CSVPAGPQHF.

J is TRBJ1-1 and V is TRBV27; a possible D gene is TRBD1 (6 bases). The germline V gene encodes CDR1 MNHEY and CDR2 SMNVEV (reference sequence). This CDR3 comprises 14 residues. V was cut by 3 bases and J by 6 bases, with 14 bases left in between. In nucleotides, the CDR3 is TGTGCCAGCAGTTTTTTTCTACAGGGAGCTGAAGCTTTCTTT. This codes for CASSFFLQGAEAFF.

The sample holds one count of this clone. V usage is TRBV5-6 and J usage is TRBJ2-5; the D is unclear. Germline CDR1 SGHDT, CDR2 YYEEEE. Trimming took off 0 bases at V and 1 base at J, with 10 bases between the two ends. The CDR3 runs 15 residues. In DNA, the CDR3 is TGTGCCAGCAGCTTGGCGGCTCAGATCCAAGAGACCCAGTACTTC. Residues: CASSLAAQIQETQYF.

V gene TRBV5-6 combines with J gene TRBJ2-3, with no clear D. The V and J ends lost 1 base and 8 bases respectively, with 8 bases between them. The CDR3 runs to 12 residues. Germline-derived CDR1 and CDR2 are SGHDT and YYEEEE. The DNA for the CDR3 is TGTGCCAGCAGCTTGACGGGCGGTACGCAGTATTTT. It translates to CASSLTGGTQYF.

The gene calls are TRBV2 and TRBJ2-7; the D gene could be TRBD1 or TRBD2 (5 bases each). Looked up from germline, CDR1 is SNHLY and CDR2 is FYNNEI. The CDR3 runs to 17 residues. The V gene lost 2 bases and the J gene lost 0 bases, with 17 bases spanning the gap. CDR3 sequence reads: CASSEYGTPQSSYEQYF. The DNA of the CDR3 is TGTGCCAGCAGTGAATATGGGACCCCGCAGAGCTCCTACGAGCAGTACTTC.

V usage is TRBV30 and J usage is TRBJ1-4; the match to TRBD1 covers 9 bases. Germline assignment: CDR1 GTSNPN and CDR2 SVGIG (reference sequence). Trimming at V came to 3 bases and at J to 5 bases, leaving 7 bases not matched to a gene. The CDR3 runs to 15 residues. CDR3 sequence reads: CAWRERGQGNEKLFF. The CDR3, as DNA: TGTGCCTGGAGAGAAAGGGGACAGGGAAATGAAAAACTGTTTTTT.

CDR3 protein: CASSSKPSGGAPDTQYF. CDR3 sequence (DNA): TGTGCCAGCAGCTCAAAACCCAGCGGGGGGGCCCCAGATACGCAGTATTTT. This chain connects TRBV7-9 to TRBJ2-3, with 10 bases fitting TRBD2. CDR3 length equals 17 residues. J gave up 4 bases and V 4 bases, and 11 bases lay outside the gene matches. Germline V gene sequence: CDR1 SEHNR, CDR2 FQNEAQ (reference sequence).

V usage is TRBV6-1 and J usage is TRBJ2-7; D is perhaps TRBD1 (5 bases). Germline V gene data show CDR1 as MNHNS and CDR2 as SASEGT. The CDR3 spans 14 residues. The V and J ends lost 0 bases and 3 bases respectively, with 9 bases between them. CDR3 in amino acids: CASSEADSLYEQYF. The CDR3 DNA reads as TGTGCCAGCAGTGAAGCAGACAGCCTCTACGAGCAGTACTTC.

V is TRBV5-5 and J is TRBJ2-7; 10 positions match TRBD1. This CDR3 region has 14 residues. The J segment lost 3 bases and the V segment lost 3 bases, leaving 3 bases of the junction unmatched. Germline CDR1 is SGHKS and CDR2 is YYEKEE (reference sequence). The CDR3 protein is CASSSGQGYYEQYF. The CDR3 nucleotides read TGTGCCAGCAGCTCGGGACAGGGGTACTACGAGCAGTACTTC.

V usage is TRBV19 and J usage is TRBJ2-7; 12 nucleotides agree with TRBD1. The V and J ends lost 3 bases and 4 bases, in that order; junction bases with no gene match: 4. The germline CDR1 and CDR2 sequences are LNHDA and SQIVND (reference sequence). The CDR3 totals 15 residues. The CDR3 protein is CASSIAGQGAYEQYF. CDR3 DNA sequence: TGTGCCAGTAGTATCGCGGGACAGGGGGCTTACGAGCAGTACTTC.

The V call is TRBV30, the J call TRBJ2-4; TRBD2 matches at 8 bases. The length of the CDR3 is 18 residues. Unmatched junction bases numbered 10, after V lost 0 bases and J lost 0 bases. Germline V gene lookup returns CDR1 GTSNPN and CDR2 SVGIG (reference sequence). In DNA form, the CDR3 reads TGTGCCTGGAGTGTCTTCGGGAGGGGTTCTCTAGCCAAAAACATTCAGTACTTC. It codes for CAWSVFGRGSLAKNIQYF.